These T cell receptor beta chains were read from a single sample in a study of T-cell reconstitution after alpha-beta-depleted transplantation in children. Each CDR3 protein gets one entry after TCRdb re-called the PCR reads with MiXCR. The data show 200,000 or so distinct CDR3 sequences, with approximately 8.4% seen just once and 35% to 45% held by the top ten. The sample was PBMCs, mostly from graft donor cells, taken 360 days after TCRalphabeta/CD19-depleted stem cell transplant. These receptors were taken from a male patient aged 2-9 years who had a stem cell transplant for acute myeloid leukemia, so the T cells may come from the graft donor. CDR3s include the opening cysteine and the closing phenylalanine or tryptophan.

v_call | cdr3_aa
TRBV20-1 | CSGGGGTDTQYF
TRBV28 | CASSLLAGVSYNEQFF
TRBV7-9 | CASSLEGRGLGNYEQYF
TRBV12-3/TRBV12-4 | CASTSGTRSYNEQFF
TRBV10-3 | CAISSNGVTYEQYF
TRBV12-3/TRBV12-4 | CASSPGTSGRRGKNIQYF
TRBV12-3/TRBV12-4 | CASSFNGDQPQHF
TRBV6-5 | CASSYSSGAPYNEQFF
TRBV20-1 | CSAARDREGYTF
TRBV12-3/TRBV12-4 | CASSPRLAGVYEQYF
TRBV12-3/TRBV12-4 | CASGFSLGTGNQPQHF
TRBV6-2/TRBV6-3 | CASSLPSLGETQYF
TRBV10-3 | CAISDQVAGYNEQFF
TRBV18 | CASSPPEGLYNEQFF
TRBV20-1 | CSASSPRTGARTDTQYF
TRBV3-1 | CASSQGAKGYEQYF
TRBV25-1 | CASTLGGGDTQYF
TRBV2 | CASSEQGVGYNEQFF
TRBV4-3 | CASSQGGQDNEQFF
TRBV6-4 | CASSDRAGDTQYF
TRBV7-8 | CASSPGLAGVLFSTDTQYF
TRBV5-8 | CASSFTQYGSYEQYF
TRBV20-1 | CSATHGTRETQYF
TRBV9 | CASSAGDRESFGTDTQYF
TRBV6-2/TRBV6-3 | CASRRDGGYEQYF
TRBV14 | CASSQGLEQFF
TRBV5-1 | CASRAGPNTEAFF
TRBV5-1 | CASSLQGDRYNEQFF
TRBV3-1 | CASSQGGSGLYEQFF
TRBV3-1 | CASNPSGKGNEQFF
TRBV28 | CASSPARGMNTEAFF
TRBV20-1 | CSASDQETQYF
TRBV29-1 | CSGYTGGGTDTQYF
TRBV4-1 | CASSQEGYGYTF
TRBV20-1 | CSARWAEQIHNEQFF
TRBV4-1 | CASSQDEVYNQPQHF
TRBV9 | CASSVGNQETQYF
TRBV27 | CASSLFSSRYEQYF
TRBV4-3 | CASSPHLQGGSYEQYF
TRBV6-2/TRBV6-3 | CASRASGILTDTQYF
TRBV20-1 | CSAAGLAGGRREQYF
TRBV28 | CASSLGRSSGQFF
TRBV15 | CATSRDSGATEAFF
TRBV29-1 | CSVEGLAGRGSYNEQFF
TRBV12-3/TRBV12-4 | CASSLRTGGQYEQYF
TRBV7-9 | CASSEQGPYEQYF
TRBV12-3/TRBV12-4 | CASSSLQGYNEQFF